The clone carrying this T cell receptor (beta chain) was seen more than once but under ten times. The antigen remains unidentified. The data derive from a study of sequential checkpoint blockade in melanoma. Study details: First-line arms were nivolumab then ipilimumab, or the reverse, randomized 1:1. TCRbeta immunosequencing was performed on DNA from roughly 90 pretreatment melanoma tumor samples. Overall study results and limits: T-cell fraction and clonality followed PD-L1 and CD8+ counts, not mutational load. Rising tumor T-cell fraction and clonality meant about 30 times likelier benefit.

Produced via immunoSEQ multiplex PCR; TCRdb's table is partial and in-frame only. There are around 6,000 clones in the sample; roughly 26% occur only once, and almost 10% lies in the top ten. The treatment was: randomized to nivolumab then ipilimumab (arm A) or the reverse (arm B). This clonotype was sampled from a human donor with melanoma. The source was tumor tissue (inferred from file names), collected from a patient given nivolumab and ipilimumab in sequence.

CDR3 sequence: CASSELGRGGSTDTQYF. The CDR3 DNA reads TGTGCCAGCAGTGAATTGGGGAGGGGAGGCAGCACAGATACGCAGTATTTT. The chain has TRBV9 and TRBJ2-3, with 7 nucleotides matching TRBD2. This CDR3 comprises 17 residues. Germline-derived CDR1 and CDR2 are SGDLS and YYNGEE. After removal of 5 bases from V and 0 bases from J, the junction contained 12 bases not matched to a gene.